This is a list of T cell receptor beta chains from one sample in a study of post-analysis software for immune sequencing data. TCRdb re-called the PCR reads through MiXCR, storing one row per CDR3 protein. The sample lists 750,000 to 950,000 distinct CDR3 sequences, under 70% seen once, with under 6% in the top ten. The sample consisted of blood. These receptors were collected from a girl between 5 and 17 years old with multiple sclerosis. Both conserved end residues are part of each CDR3. D genes are given only for firm matches. Only part of the rows carry a size: once, few, many, or a class if the clone is expanded.

V gene: TRBV12-3/TRBV12-4
D gene: NA
J gene: TRBJ1-1
clone size: once
CDR3 DNA: TGTGCCAGCAGTCGTGGGACGGGAGTATCGAACACTGAAGCTTTCTTT
CDR3 protein: CASSRGTGVSNTEAFF

V gene: TRBV7-6
D gene: NA
J gene: TRBJ1-2
clone size: NA
CDR3 DNA: TGTGCCAGCAGCTTAGGACTGGCAGGGAGGGATGGCTACACCTTC
CDR3 protein: CASSLGLAGRDGYTF

V gene: TRBV20-1
D gene: NA
J gene: TRBJ1-2
clone size: NA
CDR3 DNA: TGCAGTGCTCTCCTTCCGGGACAACCAAGGGATGGCTACACCTTC
CDR3 protein: CSALLPGQPRDGYTF

V gene: TRBV2
D gene: NA
J gene: TRBJ2-4
clone size: NA
CDR3 DNA: TGTGCCAGCAGCGACTGGCCCGCAAACATTCAGTACTTC
CDR3 protein: CASSDWPANIQYF

V gene: TRBV7-9
D gene: NA
J gene: TRBJ2-1
clone size: NA
CDR3 DNA: TGTGCCAGCAGCTTAGCGAATAGGGTGGGTGAGCAGTTCTTC
CDR3 protein: CASSLANRVGEQFF

V gene: TRBV19
D gene: TRBD1
J gene: TRBJ2-5
clone size: NA
CDR3 DNA: TGTGCCAGTAGTATCCCGACAGGGGTAGGAGGAGAGACCCAGTACTTC
CDR3 protein: CASSIPTGVGGETQYF

V gene: TRBV20-1
D gene: NA
J gene: TRBJ2-3
clone size: NA
CDR3 DNA: TGCAGTGCTAGAGGTCTAGCGAGTGTGTTAAATACGCAGTATTTT
CDR3 protein: CSARGLASVLNTQYF

V gene: TRBV29-1
D gene: NA
J gene: TRBJ2-5
clone size: NA
CDR3 DNA: TGCAGCGTTGGTCGGGAAGTTTGGAGTAGTAGTCCTCAAGAGACCCAGTACTTC
CDR3 protein: CSVGREVWSSSPQETQYF

V gene: TRBV6-5
D gene: NA
J gene: TRBJ2-4
clone size: few
CDR3 DNA: TGTGCCAGCACCAGTGGCAAAAACATTCAGTACTTC
CDR3 protein: CASTSGKNIQYF

V gene: TRBV29-1
D gene: NA
J gene: TRBJ1-5
clone size: NA
CDR3 DNA: TGCAGCGTTGAGAACGGGGTAGGGCAGCCCCAGCATTTT
CDR3 protein: CSVENGVGQPQHF